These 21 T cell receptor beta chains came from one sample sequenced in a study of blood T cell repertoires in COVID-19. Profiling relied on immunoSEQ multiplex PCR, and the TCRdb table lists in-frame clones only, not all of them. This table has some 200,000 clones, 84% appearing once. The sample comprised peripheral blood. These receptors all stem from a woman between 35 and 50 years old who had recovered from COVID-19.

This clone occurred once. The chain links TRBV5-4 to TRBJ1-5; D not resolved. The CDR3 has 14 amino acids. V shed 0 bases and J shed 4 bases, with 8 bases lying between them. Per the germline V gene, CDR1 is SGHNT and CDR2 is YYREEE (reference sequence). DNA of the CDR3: TGTGCCAGCAGCTTGGACGCGAGAAATCAGCCCCAGCATTTT. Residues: CASSLDARNQPQHF.

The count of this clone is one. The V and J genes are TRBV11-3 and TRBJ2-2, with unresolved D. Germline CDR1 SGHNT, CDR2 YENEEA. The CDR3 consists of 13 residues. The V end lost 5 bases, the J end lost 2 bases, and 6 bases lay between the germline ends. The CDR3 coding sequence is TGTGCCAGCAGCGGCCGAAACACCGGGGAGCTGTTTTTT. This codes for CASSGRNTGELFF. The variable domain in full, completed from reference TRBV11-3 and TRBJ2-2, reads EAGVVQSPRYKIIEKKQPVAFWCNPISGHNTLYWYLQNLGQGPELLIRYENEEAVDDSQLPKDRFSAERLKGVDSTLKIQPAELGDSAVYLCASSGRNTGELFFGEGSRLTVL.

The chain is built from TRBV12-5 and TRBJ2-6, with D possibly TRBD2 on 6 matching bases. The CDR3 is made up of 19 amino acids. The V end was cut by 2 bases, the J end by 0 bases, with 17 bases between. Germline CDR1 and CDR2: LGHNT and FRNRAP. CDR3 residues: CASGLFEGRMNSGANVLTF. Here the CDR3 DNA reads TGTGCTAGTGGTTTGTTTGAGGGGAGGATGAACTCTGGGGCCAACGTCCTGACTTTC. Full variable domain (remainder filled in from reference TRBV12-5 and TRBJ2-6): DARVTQTPRHKVTEMGQEVTMRCQPILGHNTVFWYRQTMMQGLELLAYFRNRAPLDDSGMPKDRFSAEMPDATLATLKIQPSEPRDSAVYFCASGLFEGRMNSGANVLTFGAGSRLTVL.

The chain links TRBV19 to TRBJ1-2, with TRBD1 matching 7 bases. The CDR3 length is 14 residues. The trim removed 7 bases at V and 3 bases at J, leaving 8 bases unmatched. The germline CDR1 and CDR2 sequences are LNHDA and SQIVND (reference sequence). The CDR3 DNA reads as TGTGCCAGTACCTCGGGACAGTCGGACTATGGCTACACCTTC. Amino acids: CASTSGQSDYGYTF.

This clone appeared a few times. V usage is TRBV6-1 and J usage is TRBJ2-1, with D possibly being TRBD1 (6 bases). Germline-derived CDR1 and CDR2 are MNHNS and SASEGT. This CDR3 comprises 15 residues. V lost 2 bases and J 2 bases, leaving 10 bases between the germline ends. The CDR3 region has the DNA TGTGCCAGCAGTGAACTACAGGGCGCCTACAATGAGCAGTTCTTC. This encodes CASSELQGAYNEQFF.

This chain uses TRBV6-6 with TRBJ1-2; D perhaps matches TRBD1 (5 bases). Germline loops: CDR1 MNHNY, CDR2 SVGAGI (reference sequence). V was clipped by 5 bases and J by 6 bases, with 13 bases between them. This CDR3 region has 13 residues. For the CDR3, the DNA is TGTGCCAGCAGTGATGACAGAAGGAATGGCTACACCTTC. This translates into CASSDDRRNGYTF.

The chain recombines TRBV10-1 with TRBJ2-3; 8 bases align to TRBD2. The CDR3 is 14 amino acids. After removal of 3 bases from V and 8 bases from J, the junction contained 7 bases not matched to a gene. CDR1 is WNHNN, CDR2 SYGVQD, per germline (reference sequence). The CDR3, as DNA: TGCGCCAGCAGTGAAACCGGGACTAGTGGTACGCAGTATTTT. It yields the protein CASSETGTSGTQYF.

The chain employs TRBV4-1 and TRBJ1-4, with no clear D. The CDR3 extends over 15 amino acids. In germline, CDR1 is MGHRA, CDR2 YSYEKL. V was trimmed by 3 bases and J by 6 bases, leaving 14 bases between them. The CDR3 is CASSQEGGSDEKLFF. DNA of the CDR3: TGCGCCAGCAGCCAGGAGGGAGGTAGTGATGAAAAACTGTTTTTT.

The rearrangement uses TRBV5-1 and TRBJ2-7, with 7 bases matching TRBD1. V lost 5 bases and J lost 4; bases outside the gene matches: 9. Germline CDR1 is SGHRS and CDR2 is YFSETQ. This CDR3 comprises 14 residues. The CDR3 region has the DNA TGCGCCAGCAGTATTGGAAACAGGGGTTACGAGCAGTACTTC. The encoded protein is CASSIGNRGYEQYF. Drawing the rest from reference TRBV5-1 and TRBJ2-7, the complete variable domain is KAGVTQTPRYLIKTRGQQVTLSCSPISGHRSVSWYQQTPGQGLQFLFEYFSETQRNKGNFPGRFSGRQFSNSRSEMNVSTLELGDSALYLCASSIGNRGYEQYFGPGTRLTVT.

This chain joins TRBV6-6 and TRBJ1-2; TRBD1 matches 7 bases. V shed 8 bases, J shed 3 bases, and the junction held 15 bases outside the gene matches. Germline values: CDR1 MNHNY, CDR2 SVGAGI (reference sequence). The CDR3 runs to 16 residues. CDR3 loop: CASLGLKSRGDYGYTF. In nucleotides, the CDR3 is TGTGCCAGCTTAGGCCTCAAATCCAGGGGGGACTATGGCTACACCTTC.

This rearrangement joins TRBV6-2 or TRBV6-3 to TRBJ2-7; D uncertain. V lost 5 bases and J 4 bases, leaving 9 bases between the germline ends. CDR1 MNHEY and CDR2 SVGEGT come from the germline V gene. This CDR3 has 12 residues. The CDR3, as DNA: TGTGCCAGCAGTGCGTCAATTTACGAGCAGTACTTC. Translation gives CASSASIYEQYF.

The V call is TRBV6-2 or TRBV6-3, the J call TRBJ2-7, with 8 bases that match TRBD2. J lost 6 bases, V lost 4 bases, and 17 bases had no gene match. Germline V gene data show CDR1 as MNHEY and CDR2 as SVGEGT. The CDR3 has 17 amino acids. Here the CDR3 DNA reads TGTGCCAGCAGTTTCGTAGCGGGGAGGTCCCGTGAGGCCGAGCAGTACTTC. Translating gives CASSFVAGRSREAEQYF.

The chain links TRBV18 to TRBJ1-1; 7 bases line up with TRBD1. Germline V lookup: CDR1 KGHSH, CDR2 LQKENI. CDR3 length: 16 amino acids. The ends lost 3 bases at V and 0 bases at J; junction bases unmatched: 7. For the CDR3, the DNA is TGTGCCAGCTCACCTTCCGGGACAGCTATGAACACTGAAGCTTTCTTT. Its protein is CASSPSGTAMNTEAFF.

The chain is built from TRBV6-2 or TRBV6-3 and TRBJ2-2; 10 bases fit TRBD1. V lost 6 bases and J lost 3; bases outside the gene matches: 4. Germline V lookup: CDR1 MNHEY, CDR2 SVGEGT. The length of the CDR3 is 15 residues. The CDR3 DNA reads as TGTGCCAGCAGCCCCGGGACAGGGGACACCGGGGAGCTGTTTTTT. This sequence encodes CASSPGTGDTGELFF.

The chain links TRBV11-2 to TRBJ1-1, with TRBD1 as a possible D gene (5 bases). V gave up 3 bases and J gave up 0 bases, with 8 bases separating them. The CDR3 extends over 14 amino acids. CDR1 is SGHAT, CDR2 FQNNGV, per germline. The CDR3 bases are TGTGCCAGCAGCTTCGGAGGGGTGAACACTGAAGCTTTCTTT. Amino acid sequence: CASSFGGVNTEAFF.

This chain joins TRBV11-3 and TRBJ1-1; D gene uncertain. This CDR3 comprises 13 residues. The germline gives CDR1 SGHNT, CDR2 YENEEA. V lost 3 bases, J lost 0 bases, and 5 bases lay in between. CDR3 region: CASSLRLNTEAFF. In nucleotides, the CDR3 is TGTGCCAGCAGCTTGCGGTTGAACACTGAAGCTTTCTTT.

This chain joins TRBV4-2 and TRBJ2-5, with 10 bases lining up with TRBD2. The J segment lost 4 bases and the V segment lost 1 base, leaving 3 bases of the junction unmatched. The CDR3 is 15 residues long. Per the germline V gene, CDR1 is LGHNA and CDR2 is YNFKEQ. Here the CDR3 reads CASSQVVAGGETQYF. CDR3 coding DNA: TGTGCCAGCAGCCAAGTCGTAGCGGGGGGAGAGACCCAGTACTTC.

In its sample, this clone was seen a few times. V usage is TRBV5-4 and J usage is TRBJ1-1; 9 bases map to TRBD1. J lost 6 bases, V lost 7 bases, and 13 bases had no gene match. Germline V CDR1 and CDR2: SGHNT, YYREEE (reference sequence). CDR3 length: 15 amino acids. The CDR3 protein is CASHFQDRGNSEAFF. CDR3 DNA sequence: TGTGCCAGCCATTTTCAGGACAGGGGCAATTCTGAAGCTTTCTTT.

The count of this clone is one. The CDR3: CASSRKTLAGASTDTQYF. CDR3 nucleotide sequence: TGTGCCAGCAGCCGAAAAACTCTAGCGGGGGCTAGCACAGATACGCAGTATTTT. The V call is TRBV3-1 (or the pseudogene TRBV3-2), the J call TRBJ2-3; TRBD2 aligns across 10 bases. Losses at the gene ends were 4 bases for V and 0 bases for J; bases not matched to a gene: 10. Germline V CDR1 and CDR2: LGHDT, YNNKEL (reference sequence). This CDR3 has 18 amino acids.

The CDR3 DNA sequence: TGTGCCAGTAGTACCTCCCTAGAATCCGGGGAGCTGTTTTTT. It yields the protein CASSTSLESGELFF. The chain uses TRBV19 and TRBJ2-2; D unclear. CDR3 size: 14 residues. In germline, CDR1 is LNHDA, CDR2 SQIVND (reference sequence). V was trimmed by 4 bases and J by 6 bases, leaving 12 bases between them.

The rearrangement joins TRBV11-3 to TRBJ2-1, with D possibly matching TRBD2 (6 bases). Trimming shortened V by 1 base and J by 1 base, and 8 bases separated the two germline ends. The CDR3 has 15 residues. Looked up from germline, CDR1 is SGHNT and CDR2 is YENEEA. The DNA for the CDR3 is TGTGCCAGCAGCTTAGTTAGCGGATCCTACAATGAGCAGTTCTTC. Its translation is CASSLVSGSYNEQFF. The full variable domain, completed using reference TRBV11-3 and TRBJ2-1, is EAGVVQSPRYKIIEKKQPVAFWCNPISGHNTLYWYLQNLGQGPELLIRYENEEAVDDSQLPKDRFSAERLKGVDSTLKIQPAELGDSAVYLCASSLVSGSYNEQFFGPGTRLTVL.